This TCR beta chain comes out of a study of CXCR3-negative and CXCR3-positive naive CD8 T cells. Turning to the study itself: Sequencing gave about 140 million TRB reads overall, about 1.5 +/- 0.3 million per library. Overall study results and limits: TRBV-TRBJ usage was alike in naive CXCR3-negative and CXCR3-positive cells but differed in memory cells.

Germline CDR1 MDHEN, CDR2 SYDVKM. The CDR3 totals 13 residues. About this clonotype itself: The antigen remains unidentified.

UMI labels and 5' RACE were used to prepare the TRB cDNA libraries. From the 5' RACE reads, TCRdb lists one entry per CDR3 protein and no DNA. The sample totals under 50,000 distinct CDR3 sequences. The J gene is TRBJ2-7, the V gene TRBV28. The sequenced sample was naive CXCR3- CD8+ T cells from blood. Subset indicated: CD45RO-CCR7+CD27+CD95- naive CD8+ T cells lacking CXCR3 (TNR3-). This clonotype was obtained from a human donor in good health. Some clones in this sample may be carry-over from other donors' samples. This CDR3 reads CASSNTRNYEQYF.